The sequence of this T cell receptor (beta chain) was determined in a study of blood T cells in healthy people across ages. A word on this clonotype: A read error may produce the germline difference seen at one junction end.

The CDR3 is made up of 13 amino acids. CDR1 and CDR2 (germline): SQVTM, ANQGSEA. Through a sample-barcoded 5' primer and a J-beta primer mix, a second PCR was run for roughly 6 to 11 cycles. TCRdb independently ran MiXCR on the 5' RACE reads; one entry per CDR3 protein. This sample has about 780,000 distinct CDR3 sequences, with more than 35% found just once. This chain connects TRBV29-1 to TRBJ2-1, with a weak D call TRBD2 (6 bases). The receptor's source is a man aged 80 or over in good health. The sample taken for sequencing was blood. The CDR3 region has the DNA TGCAGCGTTCGGCCAGAGTCGGGGGATGAGCGGTTCTTC. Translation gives CSVRPESGDERFF.